This paragraph reports one TCR beta chain. Produced via immunoSEQ multiplex PCR; TCRdb's table is partial and in-frame only. The sample includes millions of clones, 90% to 95% seen only once; the top ten take under 0.15%. This record comes from a study of shared clonotypes between healthy human individuals. The length of the CDR3 is 9 residues. Germline-derived CDR1 and CDR2 are MRHNA and SNTAGT. V lost 6 bases and J 5 bases, leaving 2 bases between the germline ends. The source material was naive CD4+ T cells sorted from blood. Subset indicated: CD45RA+ positively selected. This chain connects TRBV6-4 to TRBJ2-7; D gene ambiguous. The sequence derives from a young man in good health. CDR3 DNA: TGTGCCAGCAGAAACGAGCAGTACTTC. This encodes CASRNEQYF.